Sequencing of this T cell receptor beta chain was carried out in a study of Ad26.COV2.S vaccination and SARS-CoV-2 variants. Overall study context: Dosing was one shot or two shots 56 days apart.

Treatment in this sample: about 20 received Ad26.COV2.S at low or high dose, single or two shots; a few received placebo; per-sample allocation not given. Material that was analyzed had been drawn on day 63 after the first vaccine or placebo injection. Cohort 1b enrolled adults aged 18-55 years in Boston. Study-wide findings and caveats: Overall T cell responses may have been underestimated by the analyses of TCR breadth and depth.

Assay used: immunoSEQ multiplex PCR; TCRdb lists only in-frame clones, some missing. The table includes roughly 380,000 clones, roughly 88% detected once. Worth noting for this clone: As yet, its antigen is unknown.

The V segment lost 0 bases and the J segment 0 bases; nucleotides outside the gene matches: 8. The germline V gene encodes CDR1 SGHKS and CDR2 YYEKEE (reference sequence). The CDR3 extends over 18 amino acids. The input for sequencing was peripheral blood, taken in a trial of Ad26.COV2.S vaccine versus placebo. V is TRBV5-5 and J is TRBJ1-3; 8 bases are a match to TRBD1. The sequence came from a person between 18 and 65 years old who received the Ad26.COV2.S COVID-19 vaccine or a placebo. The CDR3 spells CASSLVFGQGASGNTIYF. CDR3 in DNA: TGTGCCAGCAGCTTGGTGTTCGGGCAGGGGGCCTCTGGAAACACCATATATTTT.